This paragraph reports one T cell receptor beta chain. Its antigen specificity is not known. The donors for the TCR repertoire analysis were approximately 11 juvenile idiopathic arthritis patients with active disease who had not reached inactive disease, of whom 3 were polyarticular and 8 were oligoarticular. The median age of the TCR-sequenced patients was 9.5 to 15 years (range about 2.1-25), and their median disease duration was roughly 7 years (range 0.2-19.1). The samples for TCR repertoire analysis were obtained at two Italian centres. Peripheral blood mononuclear cells were separated on a Histopaque-1077 density gradient and then cryopreserved in around 90% FCS with 10% DMSO. Libraries were made using the immunoSEQ multiplex PCR assay. Adaptive Biotechnologies carried out the TCRbeta CDR3 sequencing. The authors' pipeline ran thus. Repertoire similarity was assessed with the Chao-modified Jaccard index and with the median clonotype overlap from 200 random subsamples of equal sample size. Similarity analyses were performed using either productive nucleotide sequences or in silico-translated amino acid sequences. Repertoires were compared using hierarchical clustering with single linkage and t-SNE, both based on Chao-modified Jaccard distances. Repertoire diversity was assessed with the Renyi index over a range of alpha values after the sample sizes were normalised. The clones in this table, taken by TCRdb from immuneACCESS, are in-frame only. Not every clone is retained; where verified, under half of the shortfall comes from an unresolved V gene, and the cause of the rest is unknown. The V and J calls and the clone size are those of that table, but D and trimming were determined from the DNA. The sample table holds 9,000 to 10,000 clones. The ten largest clones represent 0.8% to 0.95% of the sample.

From the germline V gene, CDR1 is SGHDT and CDR2 is YYEEEE. Counted from cysteine to phenylalanine, this CDR3 has 13 amino acids. No DNA accompanies this entry. The data derive from a study of synovial regulatory T cells in juvenile arthritis (dated by TCRdb to 2014 to 2015). Looking at the study overall: Of the sequenced patients, over five received methotrexate, one received methotrexate plus infliximab, a few were therapy-naive, and one had no treatment information. The study compared TCRbeta CDR3 repertoires of blood iaTreg cells, other blood Treg cells and synovial fluid Treg cells from matched patient samples. Although effector T cell subsets in the cohort were also sequenced for comparisons, the Treg dataset on its own covers only blood and synovial fluid Treg cells. The TCR repertoire comparisons covered Treg and Teff subsets from some ten JIA patients with active disease.

Overall results and qualifications from the work: iaTreg TCR repertoires were largely private across patients and partially overlapped with synovial Teff and blood CPL repertoires. Lower TCR diversity was observed in blood iaTreg cells than in other blood Treg cells, consistent with antigen-driven expansion. More CDR3 sequences were shared by synovial Treg cells with iaTreg cells than with other blood Treg cells, and a closer relation was confirmed by Chao-Jaccard similarity.

Recombination joined TRBV5-6 with TRBJ1-1; the TCRdb call, TRBD1, lacks DNA for checking. This sequence was found in a donor younger than 35 with juvenile idiopathic arthritis. Sequencing was done on a sample of Treg cells from blood. Read against the paper, the sample's cell subset or site label means: remaining (HLA-DR-negative) circulating blood Treg cells. CDR3 protein: CASSSDRAAEAFF.